The rows below give T cell receptor beta chains drawn from one sample of a study of blood T cell repertoires in COVID-19. Profiled with immunoSEQ multiplex PCR; TCRdb holds only in-frame clones, not every one. The top ten hold around 17% of the sample, which has under 55,000 clones, 80% seen once. Sequenced sample: peripheral blood. The origin of the receptors is a man in his 70s with acute or convalescent COVID-19. Each CDR3 is given with its conserved first and last residue. Fields, in order: D gene, clone size, J gene, V gene, CDR3 protein, CDR3 DNA. A D gene is named only where the DNA matches it firmly. Size values are once, few and many counts, or a class for expanded clones, and some rows have none.

-	-	TRBJ1-6	TRBV28	CASSLYGNNSPLHF	TGTGCCAGCAGTTTATACGGGAATAATTCACCCCTCCACTTT
-	-	TRBJ1-4	TRBV18	CASSPLTATNEKLFF	TGTGCCAGCTCACCTCTGACAGCTACTAATGAAAAACTGTTTTTT
TRBD1	-	TRBJ2-7	TRBV14	CASSHKLGQSYEQYF	TGTGCCAGCAGCCATAAGCTGGGACAGTCCTACGAGCAGTACTTC
-	few	TRBJ2-7	TRBV5-5	CASSFLTSNYEQYF	TGTGCCAGCAGCTTCCTAACTAGCAACTACGAGCAGTACTTC
TRBD1	-	TRBJ1-2	TRBV6-5	CASSSDRGDSYGYTF	TGTGCCAGCAGTTCCGACAGGGGCGACAGCTATGGCTACACCTTC
-	once	TRBJ2-7	TRBV2	CASSEGTLETYEQYF	TGTGCCAGCAGTGAAGGGACACTGGAGACCTACGAGCAGTACTTC
-	-	TRBJ1-4	TRBV7-9	CASSLSAGRVEKLFF	TGTGCCAGCAGCTTATCGGCGGGGAGAGTTGAAAAACTGTTTTTT
TRBD1	-	TRBJ1-2	TRBV27	CASALIGGVYGYTF	TGTGCCAGCGCTCTGATAGGGGGCGTCTATGGCTACACCTTC
TRBD1	-	TRBJ2-7	TRBV5-5	CASSLDGGQGLYEQYF	TGTGCCAGCAGCCTGGATGGGGGACAGGGGCTTTACGAGCAGTACTTC
-	-	TRBJ1-5	TRBV10-3	CAISSGSDQPQHF	TGTGCCATCAGTAGCGGGTCGGATCAGCCCCAGCATTTT
TRBD1	once	TRBJ1-1	TRBV6-5	CASRRTGGTEAFF	TGTGCCAGCAGACGGACAGGGGGCACTGAAGCTTTCTTT
TRBD1	-	TRBJ1-5	TRBV19	CASSVGTGNIWNQPQHF	TGTGCCAGTAGTGTCGGGACAGGGAATATATGGAACCAGCCCCAGCATTTT
TRBD2	-	TRBJ2-5	TRBV5-1	CASSSLLAGGVETQYF	TGCGCCAGCAGCTCCCTCCTGGCGGGGGGGGTTGAGACCCAGTACTTC
-	-	TRBJ1-4	TRBV2	CASSEREKLFF	TGTGCCAGCAGTGAGCGTGAAAAACTGTTTTTT
-	-	TRBJ2-5	TRBV2	CASSESLPQETQYF	TGTGCCAGCAGTGAGAGTCTCCCCCAAGAGACCCAGTACTTC
-	-	TRBJ2-7	TRBV6-5	CASSLGTGYEQYF	TGTGCCAGCAGCCTAGGGACTGGCTACGAGCAGTACTTC
-	-	TRBJ1-2	TRBV28	CATPGQGNYGYTF	TGTGCCACCCCAGGGCAGGGGAACTATGGCTACACCTTC
TRBD2	few	TRBJ2-2	TRBV5-4	CASSPGLAGAGELFF	TGTGCCAGCAGCCCAGGACTAGCGGGGGCCGGGGAGCTGTTTTTT
-	-	TRBJ2-5	TRBV19	CASSIGGGKETQYF	TGTGCCAGTAGTATTGGGGGGGGCAAAGAGACCCAGTACTTC
-	few	TRBJ1-5	TRBV20-1	CSASLRTGNQPQHF	TGCAGTGCTAGTCTAAGGACAGGCAATCAGCCCCAGCATTTT
TRBD1	-	TRBJ1-2	TRBV5-5	CASSLFQGAIGYGYTF	TGTGCCAGCAGCTTGTTTCAGGGGGCCATCGGCTATGGCTACACCTTC
-	-	TRBJ1-2	TRBV28	CASGEGVTYGYTF	TGTGCCAGCGGGGAGGGCGTAACCTATGGCTACACCTTC
TRBD1	-	TRBJ1-2	TRBV3-1/TRBV3-2	CASSQDMGRQGTYGYTF	TGTGCCAGCAGCCAAGATATGGGGAGACAGGGAACCTATGGCTACACCTTC
TRBD2	once	TRBJ2-5	TRBV4-3	CASSQDGTSRETQYF	TGCGCCAGCAGCCAAGACGGGACTAGTCGAGAGACCCAGTACTTC
-	-	TRBJ1-4	TRBV5-1	CASSPLEVGEKLFF	TGCGCCAGCAGCCCTCTCGAGGTGGGTGAAAAACTGTTTTTT
-	-	TRBJ2-2	TRBV2	CARAPGQNTGELFF	TGTGCCAGGGCGCCAGGACAGAACACCGGGGAGCTGTTTTTT
TRBD1	few	TRBJ2-1	TRBV19	CASRDRGLNEQFF	TGTGCCAGTCGGGACAGGGGGCTGAATGAGCAGTTCTTC
TRBD1	few	TRBJ2-7	TRBV5-1	CASSLQQGVYEQYF	TGCGCCAGCAGCTTGCAACAGGGGGTCTACGAGCAGTACTTC
TRBD1	-	TRBJ1-2	TRBV5-4	CASSSGTGLVSYGYTF	TGTGCCAGCAGCTCCGGGACAGGGTTGGTGTCCTATGGCTACACCTTC
-	-	TRBJ1-2	TRBV7-9	CASSLAVRAAYGYTF	TGTGCCAGCAGCTTAGCGGTCAGGGCGGCCTATGGCTACACCTTC
TRBD1	-	TRBJ2-2	TRBV6-2/TRBV6-3	CASSYRTGGPNTGELFF	TGTGCCAGCAGTTACAGGACAGGGGGACCTAACACCGGGGAGCTGTTTTTT
TRBD2	-	TRBJ2-1	TRBV5-5	CASSLGTRSYNEQFF	TGTGCCAGCAGCTTGGGGACTAGGTCCTACAATGAGCAGTTCTTC
TRBD2	-	TRBJ2-3	TRBV10-2	CASSESATSYIDTQYF	TGCGCCAGCAGTGAGTCCGCGACTAGCTACATAGATACGCAGTATTTT
TRBD1	once	TRBJ2-2	TRBV14	CASRPYTGTGLTGELFF	TGTGCCAGCAGACCCTATACCGGGACAGGTCTCACCGGGGAGCTGTTTTTT
-	-	TRBJ2-2	TRBV3-1/TRBV3-2	CASRQTSTGELFF	TGTGCCAGCAGACAAACGAGTACCGGGGAGCTGTTTTTT
TRBD1	few	TRBJ1-1	TRBV18	CASSLRQGTDTEAFF	TGTGCCAGCTCACTGAGACAGGGGACGGACACTGAAGCTTTCTTT
-	once	TRBJ2-7	TRBV6-5	CASRPQGSYEQYF	TGTGCCAGCAGGCCTCAGGGGTCCTACGAGCAGTACTTC
-	few	TRBJ2-7	TRBV7-2	CASSRGPGTRDSYEQYF	TGTGCCAGCAGCCGGGGTCCGGGGACAAGAGACTCCTACGAGCAGTACTTC
-	-	TRBJ2-2	TRBV5-8	CASSSSPSGRGTGELFF	TGTGCCAGCAGCTCGTCCCCTTCGGGTCGAGGCACCGGGGAGCTGTTTTTT
-	-	TRBJ2-1	TRBV5-8	CASSLGSRGTNEQFF	TGTGCCAGCAGCCTGGGTAGCAGGGGAACGAATGAGCAGTTCTTC
-	-	TRBJ1-5	TRBV6-5	CASDRYSNQPQHF	TGTGCCAGTGACAGGTATAGCAATCAGCCCCAGCATTTT
-	-	TRBJ1-6	TRBV28	CASSLRGRESPLHF	TGTGCCAGCAGTTTGAGAGGGCGGGAGTCACCCCTCCACTTT
-	-	TRBJ2-1	TRBV5-6	CASSGWGRNEQFF	TGTGCCAGCAGCGGGTGGGGGAGGAATGAGCAGTTCTTC
TRBD1	-	TRBJ1-1	TRBV7-9	CASSRDRVNTEAFF	TGTGCCAGCAGCCGGGACAGGGTTAACACTGAAGCTTTCTTT
TRBD2	-	TRBJ2-1	TRBV19	CASSIGLAGGPYNEQFF	TGTGCCAGTAGTATAGGACTAGCGGGGGGGCCATACAATGAGCAGTTCTTC
-	-	TRBJ1-2	TRBV9	CASSVEAGTIFAGYTF	TGTGCCAGCAGCGTCGAAGCCGGGACAATTTTCGCCGGCTACACCTTC
TRBD1	-	TRBJ1-4	TRBV19	CASSLTGTGDEKLFF	TGTGCCAGTAGCCTGACCGGGACAGGGGACGAAAAACTGTTTTTT
-	once	TRBJ1-1	TRBV7-8	CASSLADRIRNTEAFF	TGTGCCAGCAGCTTAGCCGACAGGATTAGGAACACTGAAGCTTTCTTT
TRBD1	-	TRBJ2-2	TRBV5-6	CASSLMGQPLSGELFF	TGTGCCAGCAGCTTAATGGGACAGCCTTTGTCCGGGGAGCTGTTTTTT
-	few	TRBJ1-1	TRBV5-4	CASSDLQGEAFF	TGTGCCAGCAGCGATCTACAGGGTGAAGCTTTCTTT
-	-	TRBJ1-2	TRBV4-1	CASSQVGGWSYGYTF	TGCGCCAGCAGCCAAGTCGGAGGGTGGAGCTATGGCTACACCTTC
-	-	TRBJ2-7	TRBV7-2	CASSPISYEQYF	TGTGCCAGCAGCCCCATCTCCTACGAGCAGTACTTC
TRBD2	-	TRBJ2-3	TRBV5-4	CASSAGLAGASDTQYF	TGTGCCAGCAGCGCGGGACTAGCGGGGGCCTCAGATACGCAGTATTTT
-	-	TRBJ1-3	TRBV30	CAWSPLNTIYF	TGTGCCTGGAGTCCTCTGAACACCATATATTTT
-	-	TRBJ1-1	TRBV11-2	CASSLVQGLGTEAFF	TGTGCCAGCAGCTTAGTGCAGGGTCTCGGTACTGAAGCTTTCTTT